The T cell receptor beta chain under discussion was sequenced for a study of T cells in Graves' hyperthyroidism and ophthalmopathy. About the research overall: Blood from the periphery was taken at initial diagnosis, before any treatment.

Germline trimming cut 2 bases from V and 3 bases from J; bases unmatched to any gene: 3. This CDR3 spans 14 amino acids. Per germline, CDR1 SGHDN and CDR2 FVKESK. Patients having uncontrolled infection, another autoimmune disease, pregnancy or lactation were not included. RNA transcripts were the template for amplifying TCR beta CDR3 regions. When the TCR CDR3 underwent first-round RT-PCR, the HTBI primer set was used. TCRdb ran MiXCR on the multiplex PCR reads and lists one entry per CDR3 protein. This sample carries some 600,000 distinct CDR3 sequences, around 13% of them seen once, and the ten largest clones take around 5.4%.

V and J are TRBV14 and TRBJ2-5; 7 bases fit TRBD2. Sample: blood. The TCR sequence derives from a woman aged 30 to 39 with Graves' hyperthyroidism that later progressed to Graves' ophthalmopathy. This CDR3 is CASSQPGLEETQYF. DNA of the CDR3: TGTGCCAGCAGCCAACCCGGACTAGAAGAGACCCAGTACTTC.